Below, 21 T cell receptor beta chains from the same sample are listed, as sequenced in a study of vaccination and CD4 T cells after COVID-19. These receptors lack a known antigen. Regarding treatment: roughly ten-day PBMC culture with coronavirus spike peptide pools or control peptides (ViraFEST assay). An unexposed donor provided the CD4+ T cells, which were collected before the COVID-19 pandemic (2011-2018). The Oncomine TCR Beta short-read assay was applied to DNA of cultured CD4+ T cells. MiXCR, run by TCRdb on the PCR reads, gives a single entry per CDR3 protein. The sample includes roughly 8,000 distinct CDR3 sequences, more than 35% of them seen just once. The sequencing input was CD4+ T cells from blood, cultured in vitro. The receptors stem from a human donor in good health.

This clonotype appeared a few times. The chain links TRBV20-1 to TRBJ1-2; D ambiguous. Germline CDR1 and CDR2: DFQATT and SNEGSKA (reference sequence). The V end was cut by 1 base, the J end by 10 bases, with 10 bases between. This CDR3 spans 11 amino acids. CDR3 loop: CSARGSMVYTF. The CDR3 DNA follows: TGCAGTGCTAGAGGTTCGATGGTCTACACCTTC.

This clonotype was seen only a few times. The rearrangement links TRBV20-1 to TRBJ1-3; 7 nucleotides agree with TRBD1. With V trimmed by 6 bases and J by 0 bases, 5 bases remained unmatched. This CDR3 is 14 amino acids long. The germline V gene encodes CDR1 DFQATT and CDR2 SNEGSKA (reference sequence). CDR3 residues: CSAAGTVSGNTIYF. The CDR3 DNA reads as TGCAGTGCGGCCGGGACAGTCTCTGGAAACACCATATATTTT.

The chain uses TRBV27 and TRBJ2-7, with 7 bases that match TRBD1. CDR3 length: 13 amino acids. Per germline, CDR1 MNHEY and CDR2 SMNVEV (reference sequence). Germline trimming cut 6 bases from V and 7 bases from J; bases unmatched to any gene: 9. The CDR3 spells CASRTGSLREQYF. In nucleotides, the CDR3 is TGTGCCAGCAGGACAGGGTCCCTCCGGGAGCAGTACTTC.

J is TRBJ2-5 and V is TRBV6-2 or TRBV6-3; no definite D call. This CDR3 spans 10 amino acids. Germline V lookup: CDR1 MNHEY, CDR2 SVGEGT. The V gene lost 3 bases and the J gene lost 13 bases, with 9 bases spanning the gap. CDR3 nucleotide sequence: TGTGCCAGCAGTTATACCCGCCTGTACTTC. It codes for CASSYTRLYF.

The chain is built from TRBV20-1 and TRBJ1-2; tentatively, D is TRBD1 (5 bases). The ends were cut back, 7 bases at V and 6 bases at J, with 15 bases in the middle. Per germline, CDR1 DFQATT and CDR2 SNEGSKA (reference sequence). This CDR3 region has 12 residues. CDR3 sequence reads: CSGSTGLDGYTF. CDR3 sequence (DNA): TGCAGTGGTAGTACGGGGCTGGATGGCTACACCTTC.

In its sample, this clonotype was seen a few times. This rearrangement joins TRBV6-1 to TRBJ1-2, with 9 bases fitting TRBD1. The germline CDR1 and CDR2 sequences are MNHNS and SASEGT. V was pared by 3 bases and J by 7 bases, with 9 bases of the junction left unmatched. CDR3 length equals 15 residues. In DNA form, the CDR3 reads TGTGCCAGCAGTGATTACCGGGACAGGGTACGTGGCTACACCTTC. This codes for CASSDYRDRVRGYTF.

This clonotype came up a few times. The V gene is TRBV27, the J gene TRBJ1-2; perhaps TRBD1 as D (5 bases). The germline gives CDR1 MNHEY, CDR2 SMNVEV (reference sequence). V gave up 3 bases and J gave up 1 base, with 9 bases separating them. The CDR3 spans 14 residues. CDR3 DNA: TGTGCCAGCAGTTTTCAGGGAGGTAACTATGGCTACACCTTC. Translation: CASSFQGGNYGYTF.

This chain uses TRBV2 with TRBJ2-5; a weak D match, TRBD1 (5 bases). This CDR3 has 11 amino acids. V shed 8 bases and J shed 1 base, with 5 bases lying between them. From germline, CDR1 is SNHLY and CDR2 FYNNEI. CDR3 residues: CASDSQETQYF. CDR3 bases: TGTGCCAGCGACAGCCAAGAGACCCAGTACTTC.

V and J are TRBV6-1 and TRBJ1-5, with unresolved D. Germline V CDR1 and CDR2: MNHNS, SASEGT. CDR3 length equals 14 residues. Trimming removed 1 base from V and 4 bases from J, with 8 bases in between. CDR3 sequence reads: CASSEDSENQPQHF. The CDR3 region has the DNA TGTGCCAGCAGTGAAGACAGCGAAAATCAGCCCCAGCATTTT.

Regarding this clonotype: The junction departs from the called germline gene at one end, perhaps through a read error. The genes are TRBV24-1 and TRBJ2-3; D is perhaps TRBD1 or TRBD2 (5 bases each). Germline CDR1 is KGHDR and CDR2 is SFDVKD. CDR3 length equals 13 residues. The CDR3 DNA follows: TGTGCCACCAGTGTGGAGGACACAAATACGCAGTATTTT. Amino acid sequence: CATSVEDTNTQYF.

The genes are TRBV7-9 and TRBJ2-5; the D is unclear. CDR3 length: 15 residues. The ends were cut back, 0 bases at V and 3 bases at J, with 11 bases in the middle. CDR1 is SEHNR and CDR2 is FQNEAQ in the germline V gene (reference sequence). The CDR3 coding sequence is TGTGCCAGCAGCTTAGCGGAGATCCTAAAAGAGACCCAGTACTTC. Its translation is CASSLAEILKETQYF.

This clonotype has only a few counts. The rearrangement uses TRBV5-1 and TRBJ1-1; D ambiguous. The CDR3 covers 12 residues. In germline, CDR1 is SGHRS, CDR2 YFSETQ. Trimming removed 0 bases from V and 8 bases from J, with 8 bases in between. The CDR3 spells CASSLVGGEAFF. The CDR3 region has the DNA TGCGCCAGCAGCTTGGTGGGCGGAGAAGCTTTCTTT.

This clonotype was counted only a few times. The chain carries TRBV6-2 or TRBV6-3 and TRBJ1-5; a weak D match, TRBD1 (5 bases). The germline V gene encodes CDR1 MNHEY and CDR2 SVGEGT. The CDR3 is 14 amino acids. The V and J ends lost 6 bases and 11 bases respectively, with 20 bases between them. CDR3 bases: TGTGCCAGCAGCGGGGGACTCCGCGGTAAAGCCCAGCATTTT. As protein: CASSGGLRGKAQHF.

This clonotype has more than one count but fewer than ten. For the CDR3, the DNA is TGTGCCAGCAGTCGAAGAAATGAAGCTTTCTTT. This translates into CASSRRNEAFF. This sequence joins TRBV6-1 and TRBJ1-1; no clear D gene. Germline values: CDR1 MNHNS, CDR2 SASEGT. V lost 5 bases, J lost 7 bases, and 8 bases lay in between. This CDR3 comprises 11 residues.

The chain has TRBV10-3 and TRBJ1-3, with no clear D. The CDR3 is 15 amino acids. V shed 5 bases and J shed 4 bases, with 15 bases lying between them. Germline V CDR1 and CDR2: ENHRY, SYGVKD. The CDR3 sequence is CAISSQLGSGNTIYF. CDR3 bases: TGTGCCATCAGTAGTCAGTTGGGGTCGGGAAACACCATATATTTT.

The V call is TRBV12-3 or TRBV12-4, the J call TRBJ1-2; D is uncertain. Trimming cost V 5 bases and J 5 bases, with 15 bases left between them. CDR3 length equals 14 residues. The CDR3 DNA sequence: TGTGCCAGCAGTCAGATACTCAGGTTTTATGGCTACACCTTC. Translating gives CASSQILRFYGYTF.

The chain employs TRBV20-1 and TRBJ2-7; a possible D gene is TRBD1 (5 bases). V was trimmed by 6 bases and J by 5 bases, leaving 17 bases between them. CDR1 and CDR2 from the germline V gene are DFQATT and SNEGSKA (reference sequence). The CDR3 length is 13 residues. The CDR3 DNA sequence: TGCAGTGCGGCCTTTCAGGGTAGGCACGAGCAGTACTTC. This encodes CSAAFQGRHEQYF.

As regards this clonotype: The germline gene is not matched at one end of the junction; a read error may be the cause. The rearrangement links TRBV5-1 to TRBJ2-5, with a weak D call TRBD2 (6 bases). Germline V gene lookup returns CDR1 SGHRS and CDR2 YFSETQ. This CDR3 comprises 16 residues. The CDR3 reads CASSLEARSGQEIQYF. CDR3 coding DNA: TGCGCCAGCAGCTTGGAGGCTAGAAGCGGGCAAGAGATCCAGTACTTC.

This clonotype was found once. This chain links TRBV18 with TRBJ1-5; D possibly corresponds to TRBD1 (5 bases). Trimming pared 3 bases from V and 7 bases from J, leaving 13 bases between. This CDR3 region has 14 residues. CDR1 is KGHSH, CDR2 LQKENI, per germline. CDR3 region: CASSPGGSTQPQHF. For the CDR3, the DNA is TGTGCCAGCTCACCGGGGGGGTCTACCCAGCCCCAGCATTTT.

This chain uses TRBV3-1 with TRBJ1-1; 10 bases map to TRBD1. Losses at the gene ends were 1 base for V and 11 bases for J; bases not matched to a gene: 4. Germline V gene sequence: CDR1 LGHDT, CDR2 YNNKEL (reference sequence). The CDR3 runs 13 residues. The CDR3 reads CASSQASGQGAFF. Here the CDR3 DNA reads TGTGCCAGCAGCCAAGCGTCGGGACAGGGGGCTTTCTTT.

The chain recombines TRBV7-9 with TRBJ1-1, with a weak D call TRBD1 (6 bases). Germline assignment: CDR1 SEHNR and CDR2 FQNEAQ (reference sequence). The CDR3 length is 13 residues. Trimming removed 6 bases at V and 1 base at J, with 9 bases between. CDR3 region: CASRKQGNTEAFF. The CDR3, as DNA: TGTGCCAGCAGAAAACAGGGGAACACTGAAGCTTTCTTT.